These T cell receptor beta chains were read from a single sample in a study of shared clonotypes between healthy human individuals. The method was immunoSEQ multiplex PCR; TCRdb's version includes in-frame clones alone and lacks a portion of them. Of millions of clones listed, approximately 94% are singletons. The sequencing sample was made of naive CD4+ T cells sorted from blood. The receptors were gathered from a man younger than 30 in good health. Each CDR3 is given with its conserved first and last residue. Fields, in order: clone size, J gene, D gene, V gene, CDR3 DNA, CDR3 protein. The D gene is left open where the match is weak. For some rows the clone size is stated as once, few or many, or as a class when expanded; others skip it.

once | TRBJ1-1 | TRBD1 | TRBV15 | TGTGCCACCAGCAAAGGATCAGGGGGCGAGATAAAAGCTTTCTTT | CATSKGSGGEIKAFF
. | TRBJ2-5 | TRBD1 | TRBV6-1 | TGTGCCAGCAGTGATGCAGGGGGCTTTTCGGAGACCCAGTACTTC | CASSDAGGFSETQYF
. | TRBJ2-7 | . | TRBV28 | TGTGCCAGCAGTTTAGGGTACGAGCAGTACTTC | CASSLGYEQYF
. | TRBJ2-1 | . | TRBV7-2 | TGTGCCAGCAGCTTAGCCCCGGGTACGATCCATGAGCAGTTCTTC | CASSLAPGTIHEQFF
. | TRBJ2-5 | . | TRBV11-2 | TGTGCCAGCAGCTTAGAGGGTCGGAACCAAGAGACCCAGTACTTC | CASSLEGRNQETQYF
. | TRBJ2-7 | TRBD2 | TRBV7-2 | TGTGCCAGCAGCATAAGCGGGAGCTCCTACGAGCAGTACTTC | CASSISGSSYEQYF
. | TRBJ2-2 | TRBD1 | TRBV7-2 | TGTGCCAGCAGCTTAGGACAGGGGAACACCGGGGAGCTGTTTTTT | CASSLGQGNTGELFF
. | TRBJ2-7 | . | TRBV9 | TGTGCCAGCAGCGTAGGAGGTAGTTGGAGGAGCCTGGACGAGCAGTACTTC | CASSVGGSWRSLDEQYF
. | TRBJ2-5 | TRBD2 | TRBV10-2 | TGCGCCAGCAGTGATAGGCGGGAGGGTACAGAGGCCCAGTACTTC | CASSDRREGTEAQYF
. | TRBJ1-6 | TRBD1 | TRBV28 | TGTGCCAGCAGTTTGGGACAGGGGAATTCACCCCTCCACTTT | CASSLGQGNSPLHF
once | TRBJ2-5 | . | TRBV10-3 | TGTGCCATCAGTGAGTCCCCAGAGACCCAGTACTTC | CAISESPETQYF
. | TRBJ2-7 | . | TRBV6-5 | TGTGCCAGCAGGGTCGACAGGAACTCCTACGAGCAGTACTTC | CASRVDRNSYEQYF
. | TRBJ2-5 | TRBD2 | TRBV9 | TGTGCCAGCAGCCCTCGACTAGCGGGGGACCAAGAGACCCAGTACTTC | CASSPRLAGDQETQYF
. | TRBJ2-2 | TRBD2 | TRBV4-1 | TGCGCCAGCAGCCAAGTACTAGGACTAGCAGGCGGGGAGCTGTTTTTT | CASSQVLGLAGGELFF
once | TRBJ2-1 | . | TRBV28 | TGTGCCAGCGAGGCAGGGAATAAGCAGTTCTTC | CASEAGNKQFF
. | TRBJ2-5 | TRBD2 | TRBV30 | TGTGCCTGGAGACTAGCGGGAGGGCAACCCCAGTACTTC | CAWRLAGGQPQYF
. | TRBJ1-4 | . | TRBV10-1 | TGCGCCAGCCATTTGAGGGAGAGGAATGAAAAACTGTTTTTT | CASHLRERNEKLFF
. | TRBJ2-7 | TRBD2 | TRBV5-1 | TGCGCCAGCAGCTTGGTTAGCGGGGGTCCCTACGAGCAGTACTTC | CASSLVSGGPYEQYF
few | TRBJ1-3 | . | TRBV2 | TGTGCCAGCAGTGACCCAGGCTCTGGAAACACCATATATTTT | CASSDPGSGNTIYF
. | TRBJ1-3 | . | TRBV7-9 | TGTGCCAGCAGCTTAGCCGGGTCCGGAAACACCATATATTTT | CASSLAGSGNTIYF
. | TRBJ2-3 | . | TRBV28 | TGTGCCAGCAGTTTGATCGGGGGCCGAGGCACAGATACGCAGTATTTT | CASSLIGGRGTDTQYF
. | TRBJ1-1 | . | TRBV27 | TGTGCCAGCACTGGCAGGGTGAACACTGAAGCTTTCTTT | CASTGRVNTEAFF
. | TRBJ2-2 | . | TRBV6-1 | TGTGCCAGCAGTGAAGCTACGGAGGACGGGTCCGGGGAGCTGTTTTTT | CASSEATEDGSGELFF
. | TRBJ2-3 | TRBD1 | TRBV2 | TGTGCCAGCAGTGAAGGACAGGGGACAGATACGCAGTATTTT | CASSEGQGTDTQYF
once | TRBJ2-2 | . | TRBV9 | TGTGCCAGCAGAAAAGTGGGCGGGGAGCTGTTTTTT | CASRKVGGELFF
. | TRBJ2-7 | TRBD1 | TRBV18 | TGTGCCAGCTCACCTGGACAGGGTTCCGCGTCCTACGAGCAGTACTTC | CASSPGQGSASYEQYF